These 13 T cell receptor beta chains share one sample of origin, sequenced in a study of blood T cell repertoires in COVID-19. Only in-frame clones appear in the TCRdb table, and some are missing; sequencing was by immunoSEQ multiplex PCR. The data show around 320,000 clones, roughly nine tenths seen once. The sequenced material came from PBMCs or T cells enriched from blood (not recorded which). These receptors originate from a woman in her 30s who had been exposed to COVID-19.

The chain has TRBV6-2 or TRBV6-3 and TRBJ1-5; unclear D gene. The CDR3 has 14 amino acids. Looked up from germline, CDR1 is MNHEY and CDR2 is SVGEGT. V was trimmed by 0 bases and J by 7 bases, leaving 10 bases between them. The CDR3 sequence is CASSYSGPGQPQHF. Written as DNA, the CDR3 is TGTGCCAGCAGTTACTCCGGGCCGGGGCAGCCCCAGCATTTT.

V and J are TRBV7-2 and TRBJ1-2; D may be TRBD1 (5 bases). V was trimmed by 5 bases and J by 5 bases, leaving 12 bases between them. Germline values: CDR1 SGHTA, CDR2 FQGNSA. CDR3 size: 13 residues. CDR3 region: CASSPSGIYGYTF. Here the CDR3 DNA reads TGTGCCAGCAGCCCGTCAGGGATTTATGGCTACACCTTC.

This sequence joins TRBV7-7 and TRBJ1-5; 8 nucleotides line up with TRBD1. Trimming took 5 bases from V and 4 from J; bases not matched to a gene: 10. This CDR3 comprises 16 residues. Germline CDR1 SSHAT, CDR2 FNYEAQ (reference sequence). The CDR3 nucleotides are TGTGCCAGCAGCCCGCCAGGGGGCCCCCAGAATCAGCCCCAGCATTTT. This gives the protein CASSPPGGPQNQPQHF.

V is TRBV6-6 and J is TRBJ2-5, with a possible D match to TRBD2 (5 bases). The V end was cut by 5 bases, the J end by 0 bases, with 22 bases between. There are 18 residues in the CDR3. Germline V gene data show CDR1 as MNHNY and CDR2 as SVGAGI (reference sequence). The CDR3 is CASSLTTPLATHQETQYF. CDR3 nucleotide sequence: TGTGCCAGCAGTCTTACCACCCCCCTAGCTACCCACCAAGAGACCCAGTACTTC.

In regard to this clone: The sample has other DNA sequences that encode this CDR3 too. The chain couples TRBV5-1 to TRBJ1-3; weak D call: TRBD1 (5 bases). This CDR3 region has 14 residues. Germline CDR1 is SGHRS and CDR2 is YFSETQ. The V and J ends lost 0 bases and 4 bases respectively, with 8 bases between them. Written as DNA, the CDR3 is TGCGCCAGCAGCTTGGCAGGGTACGGAAACACCATATATTTT. Amino acids: CASSLAGYGNTIYF.

The chain joins TRBV4-2 to TRBJ2-5; the match to TRBD1 covers 7 bases. Germline CDR1 and CDR2: LGHNA and YNFKEQ. This CDR3 region has 15 residues. V shed 1 base, J shed 3 bases, and the junction held 5 bases outside the gene matches. CDR3 loop: CASSQARTGKETQYF. The CDR3 DNA is TGTGCCAGCAGCCAAGCCCGGACAGGAAAAGAGACCCAGTACTTC.

This chain joins TRBV10-3 and TRBJ2-3, with 12 bases matching TRBD2. The CDR3 is 16 residues long. From germline, CDR1 is ENHRY and CDR2 SYGVKD. Trimming took 6 bases from V and 2 from J; bases not matched to a gene: 6. CDR3 amino acids: CAISERTSGVTDTQYF. The CDR3 bases are TGTGCCATCAGCGAACGGACTAGCGGGGTCACAGATACGCAGTATTTT.

The gene calls are TRBV4-2 and TRBJ2-7; D uncertain. The germline V gene has CDR1 LGHNA and CDR2 YNFKEQ. V gave up 4 bases and J gave up 1 base, with 14 bases separating them. This CDR3 is built from 15 residues. The CDR3 region is CASSRRRDLSYEQYF. The CDR3 DNA is TGTGCCAGCAGCCGCAGACGAGACTTATCCTACGAGCAGTACTTC.

This chain connects TRBV4-2 to TRBJ1-1; 9 bases map to TRBD1. With 4 bases clipped from V and 0 bases from J, the junction kept 9 bases outside the gene matches. The V gene's germline CDR1 is LGHNA and CDR2 YNFKEQ. This CDR3 comprises 17 residues. CDR3 protein: CASSRNRGRRMNTEAFF. The CDR3 nucleotides read TGTGCCAGCAGCCGAAACAGGGGGCGGAGGATGAACACTGAAGCTTTCTTT.

This clone was recorded once. The rearrangement links TRBV19 to TRBJ1-4; D call uncertain. Germline V gene data show CDR1 as LNHDA and CDR2 as SQIVND (reference sequence). The CDR3 consists of 14 residues. Trimming stripped 1 base from V and 0 bases from J, with 3 bases between. The CDR3 nucleotides are TGTGCCAGTAGTATAGCTGCAACTAATGAAAAACTGTTTTTT. Its protein product is CASSIAATNEKLFF.

The rearrangement uses TRBV11-2 and TRBJ1-1; 10 nucleotides match TRBD1. Losses at the gene ends were 3 bases for V and 5 bases for J; bases not matched to a gene: 12. This CDR3 contains 17 residues. Germline loops: CDR1 SGHAT, CDR2 FQNNGV. The CDR3 coding sequence is TGTGCCAGCAGCTTTTCACTCCGGACAGGGGGGGGGACTGAAGCTTTCTTT. It yields the protein CASSFSLRTGGGTEAFF.

The rearrangement joins TRBV9 to TRBJ2-1; maybe TRBD1 (5 bases). V was cut by 0 bases and J by 4 bases, with 11 bases left in between. This CDR3 has 15 amino acids. Germline CDR1 is SGDLS and CDR2 is YYNGEE. Here the CDR3 reads CASSVGWTNYNEQFF. CDR3 nucleotides: TGTGCCAGCAGCGTAGGGTGGACAAATTACAATGAGCAGTTCTTC.

The CDR3 here is CASSPTRVGRESNVFSGNTIYF. DNA for the CDR3: TGCGCCAGCAGCCCGACTAGGGTTGGGCGTGAGTCAAATGTATTTTCTGGAAACACCATATATTTT. V and J are TRBV5-1 and TRBJ1-3; D unclear. CDR3 length equals 22 residues. Per germline, CDR1 SGHRS and CDR2 YFSETQ. The V end lost 4 bases, the J end lost 1 base, and 33 bases lay between the germline ends.